One and the same sample provided the 15 T cell receptor beta chains below, sequenced in a study of control samples from healthy donors and cancer patients. Generated by immunoSEQ multiplex PCR, the TCRdb table keeps only in-frame clones and is missing some. The sample totals roughly 200,000 clones; its top ten clones hold roughly 2.2%. Sequencing was done on a sample of blood. All receptors derive from a woman aged 25 to 39 in good health.

V and J are TRBV29-1 and TRBJ1-5; 7 bases are a match to TRBD1. The V and J ends lost 6 bases and 4 bases, in that order; junction bases with no gene match: 9. Germline CDR1 is SQVTM and CDR2 is ANQGSEA. The CDR3 consists of 14 residues. The CDR3 DNA reads as TGCAGCGTGGCCCTAGGGACAGATAATCAGCCCCAGCATTTT. Protein product: CSVALGTDNQPQHF.

This chain uses TRBV10-3 with TRBJ1-1; unclear D gene. This CDR3 has 13 amino acids. Germline loops: CDR1 ENHRY, CDR2 SYGVKD. V was clipped by 7 bases and J by 1 base, with 10 bases between them. For the CDR3, the DNA is TGTGCCATCAAGAAGGCGGAGAACACTGAAGCTTTCTTT. It yields the protein CAIKKAENTEAFF.

CDR3 DNA sequence: TGTGCCAGCAGCCAAGCCCCGACAGCAAGGAACACTGAAGCTTTCTTT. Translating gives CASSQAPTARNTEAFF. This chain connects TRBV4-2 to TRBJ1-1; tentatively, D is TRBD1 (5 bases). This CDR3 region has 16 residues. Germline V CDR1 and CDR2: LGHNA, YNFKEQ. Trimming stripped 1 base from V and 1 base from J, with 13 bases between.

The CDR3 spells CASSQELAGGQRYEQYF. CDR3 DNA sequence: TGCGCCAGCAGCCAAGAGCTAGCGGGGGGGCAACGGTACGAGCAGTACTTC. The V call is TRBV4-1, the J call TRBJ2-7; 12 nucleotides align to TRBD2. V lost 0 bases to trimming and J lost 4 bases; unmatched junction nucleotides: 7. Germline V gene lookup returns CDR1 MGHRA and CDR2 YSYEKL. The CDR3 has 17 amino acids.

The chain has TRBV24-1 and TRBJ1-1; D is uncertain. The ends were cut back, 9 bases at V and 4 bases at J, with 11 bases in the middle. The V gene's germline CDR1 is KGHDR and CDR2 SFDVKD. This CDR3 region has 12 residues. Here the CDR3 DNA reads TGTGCCACCGGAACCACGGGCACTGAAGCTTTCTTT. Encoded protein: CATGTTGTEAFF.

The rearrangement links TRBV18 to TRBJ1-1; D not resolved. Looked up from germline, CDR1 is KGHSH and CDR2 is LQKENI. Trimming shortened V by 0 bases and J by 4 bases, and 15 bases separated the two germline ends. The CDR3 length is 16 residues. The CDR3 DNA reads as TGTGCCAGCTCACCACCGTTTAAGGGAGAGGGCACTGAAGCTTTCTTT. This encodes CASSPPFKGEGTEAFF.

The rearrangement uses TRBV4-2 and TRBJ2-3; 9 bases map to TRBD2. The CDR3 has 15 amino acids. Germline CDR1 is LGHNA and CDR2 is YNFKEQ. The trim removed 4 bases at V and 2 bases at J, leaving 4 bases unmatched. The CDR3 nucleotides read TGTGCCAGCAGCCTAGCGGGGGCCCTCACAGATACGCAGTATTTT. Translation: CASSLAGALTDTQYF.

This sequence joins TRBV2 and TRBJ1-3; a possible D gene is TRBD1 (6 bases). V was trimmed by 7 bases and J by 0 bases, leaving 13 bases between them. Germline assignment: CDR1 SNHLY and CDR2 FYNNEI. The CDR3 contains 15 residues. CDR3 sequence reads: CASNLQGLSGNTIYF. DNA for the CDR3: TGTGCCAGCAACCTACAGGGTCTCTCTGGAAACACCATATATTTT.

Comment on this clone: An end of the junction differs from the germline gene, which may be a read error. The chain recombines TRBV6-6 with TRBJ1-5; 7 nucleotides align to TRBD1. Germline V gene data show CDR1 as MNHNY and CDR2 as SVGAGI (reference sequence). The CDR3 is 13 residues long. The chain's CDR3 is CASRGQENQPQHF. CDR3 bases: TGTGCCAGCAGAGGACAGGAAAATCAACCCCAGCATTTT.

The V call is TRBV28, the J call TRBJ2-5, with D perhaps TRBD1 (7 bases). CDR1 MDHEN and CDR2 SYDVKM come from the germline V gene. Deletions cut 7 bases from V and 4 bases from J, with 22 bases between. This CDR3 contains 16 residues. The CDR3 region is CASNGVNRGGTETQYF. The CDR3 coding sequence is TGTGCCAGCAATGGCGTAAACAGGGGAGGCACAGAGACCCAGTACTTC.

The CDR3 protein is CASSDELGEGEQFF. The CDR3 DNA sequence: TGTGCCAGCAGTGACGAACTGGGGGAGGGTGAGCAGTTCTTC. V gene TRBV6-4 combines with J gene TRBJ2-1, with 7 bases lining up with TRBD2. The CDR3 extends over 14 amino acids. The trim removed 2 bases at V and 9 bases at J, leaving 7 bases unmatched. Germline V CDR1 and CDR2: MRHNA, SNTAGT.

The rearrangement links TRBV28 to TRBJ2-7; TRBD2 agrees at 11 bases. Germline CDR1 reads MDHEN; CDR2 reads SYDVKM. The CDR3 runs to 16 residues. V lost 7 bases to trimming and J lost 4 bases; unmatched junction nucleotides: 12. CDR3 in amino acids: CASTLASASGGYEQYF. The CDR3 DNA sequence: TGTGCCAGCACCCTAGCCTCGGCTAGCGGGGGGTACGAGCAGTACTTC.

The chain recombines TRBV7-9 with TRBJ1-2; D gene uncertain. V was trimmed by 5 bases and J by 3 bases, leaving 10 bases between them. Germline V lookup: CDR1 SEHNR, CDR2 FQNEAQ (reference sequence). The CDR3 totals 13 residues. The CDR3 spells CASSPRADYGYTF. The CDR3 DNA reads as TGTGCCAGCAGCCCGCGCGCAGACTATGGCTACACCTTC.

This chain joins TRBV28 and TRBJ2-3, with D perhaps matching TRBD1 (6 bases). This CDR3 is 15 amino acids long. V shed 6 bases and J shed 0 bases, with 13 bases lying between them. The germline CDR1 and CDR2 sequences are MDHEN and SYDVKM. This CDR3 is CASSPGGPSTDTQYF. For the CDR3, the DNA is TGTGCCAGCAGCCCTGGGGGCCCTAGCACAGATACGCAGTATTTT.

CDR3 sequence: CATSRQYNEKLFF. Written as DNA, the CDR3 is TGTGCCACCTCCAGACAGTATAATGAAAAACTGTTTTTT. The genes are TRBV19 and TRBJ1-4; a weak D match, TRBD1 (5 bases). Germline V gene lookup returns CDR1 LNHDA and CDR2 SQIVND (reference sequence). CDR3 length: 13 residues. Trimming took 10 bases from V and 4 from J, leaving 13 bases between them.